The clone carrying this TCR beta chain was recorded a few times. The antigen is undetermined. This specimen belongs to a study of human T cells and chemical hapten exposure. Turning to the study itself: All through the roughly 23-week study, the scalp of each patient received diphenylcyclopropenone doses weekly. Small differences in pooled library volume mainly drove the variation in TCR yields per sample. Broader study findings: Expanded TCRs clustered into significantly more large CDR3 similarity groups than controls, the analysis revealed. The donor cohort had alopecia, so its immune response may not match that of healthy people.

TCRdb recomputed calls from the RACE reads with MiXCR, one row per CDR3 protein. Of fewer than 55,000 distinct CDR3 sequences listed, more than 9.5% are singletons. V gave up 8 bases and J gave up 4 bases, with 11 bases separating them. The germline CDR1 and CDR2 sequences are SEHNR and FQNEAQ (reference sequence). CDR3 length: 12 residues. Noted time point: patch test 3, about 24 weeks after DPC sensitization. Treatment in this sample: therapeutic diphenylcyclopropenone sensitization with weekly scalp DPC. The chain couples TRBV7-9 to TRBJ1-1; D is ambiguous. The origin of this receptor is a middle-aged woman with alopecia areata. Some clones in this sample may be carry-over from other donors' samples. This sample comprised whole blood, obtained in connection with sensitization to the hapten diphenylcyclopropenone (DPC). In DNA, the CDR3 is TGTGCCAGCCGGGGAGGGCCCACTGAAGCTTTCTTT. Its protein product is CASRGGPTEAFF. Full variable domain (rest looked up from reference TRBV7-9 and TRBJ1-1): DTGVSQNPRHKITKRGQNVTFRCDPISEHNRLYWYRQTLGQGPEFLTYFQNEAQLEKSRLLSDRFSAERPKGSFSTLEIQRTEQGDSAMYLCASRGGPTEAFFGQGTRLTVV.